This entry describes one T cell receptor beta chain. Germline V gene data show CDR1 as MNHEY and CDR2 as SVGAGI. Trimming took 5 bases from V and 1 from J; bases not matched to a gene: 11. CDR3 size: 17 residues. Russia was home to the donors, healthy Caucasian individuals aged about 6 to 90. This sample was included in a study of blood T cells in healthy people across ages. The authors ran a second PCR of roughly 6 to 11 cycles using a sample-barcoded 5' primer and a J-beta primer mix. All samples yielded 2.5 million or more CDR3-containing paired-end reads. TCRdb itself ran the 5' RACE reads through MiXCR, one entry per CDR3 protein. Of 700,000 or so distinct CDR3 sequences listed, 40% to 50% are singletons.

Sequencing was done on a sample of blood. The chain recombines TRBV6-5 with TRBJ1-5, with 7 bases identical to TRBD1. The sequence was collected from an elderly man in good health. CDR3 bases: TGTGCCAGCAGTAACAACAGGGGAGGTAACAGCAATCAGCCCCAGCATTTT. It encodes CASSNNRGGNSNQPQHF.